This T cell receptor beta chain came from a study of long-term antiretroviral therapy in people with HIV (dated by TCRdb to 2021 to 2024). For context, the study as a whole: The earliest samples were collected roughly a decade before the 2015 WHO recommendation for immediate ART, at a time when ART was usually postponed until CD4 counts fell. Test extractions of a monoclonal T-cell line alongside about 35 polyclonal samples showed no cross-contamination during QIAcube processing. The cohort contributed about 180 cryopreserved PBMC samples from 30 adults with confirmed HIV infection, collected serially over a mean of approximately six years (range 1-12). A retrospective serial study tested whether ART initiation and durable HIV suppression were associated with changes in peripheral blood TRB repertoire composition and diversity. About 35% of the 30 participants with HIV were female.

What the authors observed across the whole study: Because PBMC availability was limited, only the TCR beta chain was sequenced, with no alpha chain pairing. Inferences about post-ART repertoire changes were limited because no data were available on ART adherence, viral resistance or therapy changes. Narrower CDR3 length ranges were observed in HIV repertoires than in controls, and an antigen-experienced repertoire with only a slight naive shift after ART was suggested by the network structure. The samples span the years 2004 to 2017, and the ART regimens used may be less effective than current regimens. Expanded TRB clones identified before ART initiation dominated the repertoire at all time points, although this dominance fluctuated and declined in many PLHIV after ART. Unsorted PBMC were profiled instead of sorted CD4+ and CD8+ T cells because pre-ART samples had limited cell numbers. Starting ART was linked to a significant rise in TRB diversity, yet even after long-term ART the diversity remained significantly lower than in transplant donor controls.

The immunoSEQ hsTCRB v3.0 assay was used at survey level resolution to sequence the TRB variable region. TRB sequencing targeted a depth of about 35,000-50,000 T-cell genomes per sample. An Illumina MiSeq with a v3 150-cycle kit was used to sequence the pooled TRB libraries. Processing in the source paper ran as follows. Repertoire analysis ran in R within a reproducible Nextflow workflow covering QC, data transformation and analysis. LymphoSeq2, an R package for exploring AIRR-Seq data, was used to implement custom analyses. A few samples that produced fewer than 5000 total TRB sequences were removed, so 200 or so HIV repertoires were analyzed. Among the 188 retained HIV repertoires, approximately 57 were collected before ART initiation and around 130 were collected after ART initiation. Repertoires were downsampled to 5000 TRB nucleotide sequences, and summary statistics were averaged over 100 downsampling iterations. TRB sequences were retained for analysis only if CDR3 regions of at least seven amino acids were present. Diversity was assessed using a clonality score derived from Shannon entropy and using the Gini coefficient. In repertoire networks, the top 5000 CDR3 amino acid sequences were linked whenever an edit distance of one separated two sequences. For TRB CDR3 amino acid sequences, GLIPH2 was used to predict antigen specificity groups and MHC restriction. Known CMV, EBV, HIV or tissue antigen associations were flagged by matching CDR3 amino acid sequences against VDJdb and McPAS-TCR. Pre-ART, post-ART and control groups were compared with Wilcoxon signed-rank tests and Holm-Bonferroni correction. The source is immuneACCESS, and TCRdb retained only in-frame sequences with V and J called. Part of the clones is not carried over; for the studies checked, unresolved V genes explain less than half of this, and the remainder is unexplained. V and J calls and clone size are copied from that table; D and trimming were computed from the DNA. The sample table contains under 20,000 clones; only one count was recorded for 77% of them. About 15% of the sample rests with the top ten.

The CDR3, from cysteine to phenylalanine, totals 11 residues. Left in the record is the CDR3 DNA by itself, 33 bases read in frame from the first base. The V and J ends are trimmed by 6 bases and 6 bases, leaving 7 bases between them. Taken from the germline V gene, the CDR1 and CDR2 loops are SGHTA and FQGNSA. To be included, a participant needed at least one PBMC sample from before ART initiation plus at least two post-ART samples. All participants with HIV were treated in the United States of America. Before DNA extraction, cryopreserved samples of about 0.95-10 million PBMC were thawed and washed. At the time of the earliest PBMC sample for each participant with HIV, ages ranged from about 23 to 60 years. PBMC samples were contributed by each participant from 1-4 timepoints before ART initiation and 2-8 timepoints after ART initiation, with a median of 7 samples. Serial HIV viral load, CD4+ T-cell count, ART history and demographic data were obtained for every participant. Genomic DNA was extracted from unsorted PBMC with a Qiagen kit on a QIAcube, processed in batches of 12 samples.

Remarks on this clone: Which antigen it targets is not known. Per-base qualities were not stored, and no clone one base away is much larger.

This sequence originates from a man aged 30 to 39 with HIV. The chain is assembled from TRBV7-2 and TRBJ2-3, with no reliable assignment of the D segment. Sequencing used unsorted PBMCs, obtained roughly 2.2 years before starting antiretroviral therapy. The DNA is TGTGCCAGCAGGACCGTGGATACGCAGTATTTT. Its coded protein is CASRTVDTQYF.